This T cell receptor beta chain derives from a study of vaccination effects on CD4 cells after COVID-19. For the study at large: Subjects were given two BNT162b2 or mRNA-1273 vaccine doses.

Findings and caveats of the study: Recruitment yielded few convalescent patients, and the study had no early post-infection timepoints.

Sequencing was performed with immunoSEQ multiplex PCR; in TCRdb, only in-frame clones are kept and a portion is missing. The table has roughly 52,000 clones, 70% seen once. The CDR3 runs 13 residues. Trimming pared 9 bases from V and 1 base from J, leaving 13 bases between. Germline loops: CDR1 LNHDA, CDR2 SQIVND (reference sequence). Comments on this clone: What it recognizes is unknown.

Pools of viral peptides were used by the ViraFEST assay to expand antigen-specific CD4+ T cells ahead of sequencing. With nine to eleven days of culture completed, CD4+ T cells were isolated. The vaccine recipients had no prior SARS-CoV-2 infection, with negative nucleocapsid antibodies. A few million PBMC per well received approximately 10 IU/ml IL-2 and around 9.8 ug/ml peptides in culture. Cells had half their medium changed to IL-2 medium on days 3 and 7. Here the sequenced sample was CD4+ T cells from PBMCs cultured with SARS-CoV-2 spike peptides, taken before COVID-19 vaccination. The V and J genes are TRBV19 and TRBJ2-7, with D possibly being TRBD2 (6 bases). The TCR originated in a human donor who received a COVID-19 vaccine. This CDR3 reads CARGLAHSYEQYF. In DNA, the CDR3 is TGTGCCAGGGGGCTAGCGCATTCCTACGAGCAGTACTTC.